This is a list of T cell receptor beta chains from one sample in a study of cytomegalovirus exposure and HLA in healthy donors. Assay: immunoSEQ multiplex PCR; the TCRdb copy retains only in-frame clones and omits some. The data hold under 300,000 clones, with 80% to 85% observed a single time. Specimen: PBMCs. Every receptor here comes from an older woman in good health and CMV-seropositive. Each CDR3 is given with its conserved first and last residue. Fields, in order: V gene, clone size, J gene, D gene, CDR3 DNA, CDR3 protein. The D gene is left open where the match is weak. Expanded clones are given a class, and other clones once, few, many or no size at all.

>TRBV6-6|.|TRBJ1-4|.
TGTGCCAGCAGTTACCTACAGGGTGAAAAACTGTTTTTT
CASSYLQGEKLFF
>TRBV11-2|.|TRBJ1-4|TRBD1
TGTGCCAGCAGCTCCGTCAGGGGGCCTAATGAAAAACTGTTTTTT
CASSSVRGPNEKLFF
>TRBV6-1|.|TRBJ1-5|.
TGTGCCAGCAGTCGGGACATTAGCAATCAGCCCCAGCATTTT
CASSRDISNQPQHF
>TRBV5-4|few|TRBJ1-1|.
TGTGCCAGCACCTTAGGGGAAACAGGGCTTGGGACTGAAGCTTTCTTT
CASTLGETGLGTEAFF
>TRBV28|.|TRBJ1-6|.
TGTGCCAGCAGTTTTCGTGGAGGGTCGAATTCACCCCTCCACTTT
CASSFRGGSNSPLHF
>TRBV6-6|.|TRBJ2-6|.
TGTGCCAGCTCCCATACAGGCTCTGGGGCCAACGTCCTGACTTTC
CASSHTGSGANVLTF
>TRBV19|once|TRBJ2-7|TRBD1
TGTGCCAGTAGTGCCGGGACAGGGAGCTACGAGCAGTACTTC
CASSAGTGSYEQYF
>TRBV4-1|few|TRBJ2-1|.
TGCGCCAGCAGCCGCCCAGGTTCTGCCTACAATGAGCAGTTCTTC
CASSRPGSAYNEQFF
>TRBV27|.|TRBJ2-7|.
TGTGCCAGCAGTCCTAAGGCCCGGGACACGGCCTACGAGCAGTACTTC
CASSPKARDTAYEQYF
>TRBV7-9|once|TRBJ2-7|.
TGTGCCAGCAGCTTACTGTACGAGCAGTACTTC
CASSLLYEQYF
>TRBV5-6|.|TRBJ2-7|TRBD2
TGTGCCAGCAGCAGAATATCCGGGACTAGCGGGAGGGCCCCGTACGAGCAGTACTTC
CASSRISGTSGRAPYEQYF
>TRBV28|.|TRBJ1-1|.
TGTGCCAGCAGAAGTACGCAGGGGGAAGCTTTCTTT
CASRSTQGEAFF
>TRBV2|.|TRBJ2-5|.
TGTGCCAGCAGTGGCAGTAGGGGGGAGACCCAGTACTTC
CASSGSRGETQYF
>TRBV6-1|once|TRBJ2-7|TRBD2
TGTGCCAGCAGGGAAAATAGCGGGAGAGCCTACGAGCAGTACTTC
CASRENSGRAYEQYF
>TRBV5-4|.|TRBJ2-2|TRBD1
TGTGCCAGCAGTAGGGACAGGGGCGTTTATAACACCGGGGAGCTGTTTTTT
CASSRDRGVYNTGELFF
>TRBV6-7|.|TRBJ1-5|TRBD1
TGTGCCAGCAGCCATGACAGGGGGCGCAATCAGCCCCAGCATTTT
CASSHDRGRNQPQHF
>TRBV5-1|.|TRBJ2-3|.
TGCGCCAGCAGCCACTTCGGGGAAGATACGCAGTATTTT
CASSHFGEDTQYF
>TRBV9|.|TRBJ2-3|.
TGTGCCAGCAGCCCAGACCCAGGGGCAGATACGCAGTATTTT
CASSPDPGADTQYF
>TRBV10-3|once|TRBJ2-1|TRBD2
TGTGCCATCAACTCGCGGGAGGGCGCTGAGCAGTTCTTC
CAINSREGAEQFF
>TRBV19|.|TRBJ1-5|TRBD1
TGTGCCAGTAGTCTATACTTTCTCGACAGGGGAAGAGAACATCAGCCCCAGCATTTT
CASSLYFLDRGREHQPQHF
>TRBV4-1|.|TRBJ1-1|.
TGCGCCAGCAGCCTGGACAACATGAACACTGAAGCTTTCTTT
CASSLDNMNTEAFF
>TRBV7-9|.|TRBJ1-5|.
TGTGCCAGCAGCTTAGAAGTGAGGCTCGGCTATGGCAATCAGCCCCAGCATTTT
CASSLEVRLGYGNQPQHF
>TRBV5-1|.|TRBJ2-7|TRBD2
TGCGCCAGCAGCTTGGGACTAGCGTCCTACGAGCAGTACTTC
CASSLGLASYEQYF
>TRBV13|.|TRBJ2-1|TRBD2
TGTGCCAGCAGCTTGACTAGCGGCTCCTACAATGAGCAGTTCTTC
CASSLTSGSYNEQFF
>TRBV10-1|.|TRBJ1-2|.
TGCGCCCTCGGACAACAGGGTGGGTATGGCTACACCTTC
CALGQQGGYGYTF
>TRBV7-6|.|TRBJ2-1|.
TGTGCCAGCAGCCGTAGCCGACAGGCTCATGAGCAGTTCTTC
CASSRSRQAHEQFF
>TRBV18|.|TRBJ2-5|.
TGTGCCAGCTCCCGGGACACCCTAGGCGAGACCCAGTACTTC
CASSRDTLGETQYF
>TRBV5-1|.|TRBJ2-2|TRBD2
TGCGCCAGCAGCTCGGGGACTAGCGGGATACTTAGCGGGGAGCTGTTTTTT
CASSSGTSGILSGELFF
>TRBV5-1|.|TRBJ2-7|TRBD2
TGCGCCAGCAGCTTGGCGCTAGCGGGACGTAACTACGAGCAGTACTTC
CASSLALAGRNYEQYF
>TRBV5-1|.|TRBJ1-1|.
TGCGCCAGCAGCTTGTTCAGGGAGGGTGATGATCCTGAAGCTTTCTTT
CASSLFREGDDPEAFF
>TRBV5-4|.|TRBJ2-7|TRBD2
TGTGCCAGCAGCTTACCGGGACTAGCGGGAGGTGTGTGGGAGCAGTACTTC
CASSLPGLAGGVWEQYF
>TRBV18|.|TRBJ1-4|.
TGTGCCAGCTCGAGGAGTAGTGATGAAAAACTGTTTTTT
CASSRSSDEKLFF
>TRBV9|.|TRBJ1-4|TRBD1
TGTGCCAGCAGCCGGGACAGGGGTAATGAAAAACTGTTTTTT
CASSRDRGNEKLFF
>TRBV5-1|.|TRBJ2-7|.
TGCGCCAGCAGCTCCAGGGGACCCAACGAGCAGTACTTC
CASSSRGPNEQYF
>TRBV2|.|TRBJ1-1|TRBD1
TGTGCCAGCACCGACAGGGGTGGTGAAGCTTTCTTT
CASTDRGGEAFF
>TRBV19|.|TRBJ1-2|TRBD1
TGTGCCAGTAGTGAACGGACAGGGGGCTATGGCTACACCTTC
CASSERTGGYGYTF
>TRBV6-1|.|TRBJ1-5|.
TGTGCCAGCAGTGAAGAAGCAGGGTTAAATCAGCCCCAGCATTTT
CASSEEAGLNQPQHF
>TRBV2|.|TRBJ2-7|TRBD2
TGTGCCAGCAGTGAGGGAGTAGCGGGAGGCTACGAGCAGTACTTC
CASSEGVAGGYEQYF
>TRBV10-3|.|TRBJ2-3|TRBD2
TGTGCCATCACCGCGACTAGCATGGATACGCAGTATTTT
CAITATSMDTQYF
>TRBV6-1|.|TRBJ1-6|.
TGTGCCAGCAGTGTATTCAATTCACCCCTCCACTTT
CASSVFNSPLHF
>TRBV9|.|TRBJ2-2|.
TGTGCCAGCAGCGTACAGACCGGGGAGCTGTTTTTT
CASSVQTGELFF
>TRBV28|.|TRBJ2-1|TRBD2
TGTGCCAGCAGTTTCCGGACTAGTTTAAATTTCAATGAGCAGTTCTTC
CASSFRTSLNFNEQFF
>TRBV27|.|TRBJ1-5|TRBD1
TGTGCCAGCAGTTTAGGTCAGGGGGGCGATCGACCCCAGCATTTT
CASSLGQGGDRPQHF
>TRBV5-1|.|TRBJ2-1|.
TGCGCCAGCAGCTTGGAAGGGGGTGAGCAGTTCTTC
CASSLEGGEQFF
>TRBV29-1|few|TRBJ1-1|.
TGCAGCGTCCGTGGGGACTGGGGTAAGAACACTGAAGCTTTCTTT
CSVRGDWGKNTEAFF
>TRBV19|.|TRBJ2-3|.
TGTGCCAGTACCATCGTAGGAGGCACAGATACGCAGTATTTT
CASTIVGGTDTQYF
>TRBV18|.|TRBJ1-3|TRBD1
TGTGCCAGCTCACCGGGACAGGACTCTGGAAACACCATATATTTT
CASSPGQDSGNTIYF
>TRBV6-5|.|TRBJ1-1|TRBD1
TGTGCCAGCAGGCGGGACAGGTATATCACTGAAGCTTTCTTT
CASRRDRYITEAFF
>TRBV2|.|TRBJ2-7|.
TGTGCCAGCAGTGACGGGTCCTCGAGCTCCTACGAGCAGTACTTC
CASSDGSSSSYEQYF
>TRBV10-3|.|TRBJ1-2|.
TGTGCCATCTCCCCTTCGGACAGCTATGGCTACACCTTC
CAISPSDSYGYTF
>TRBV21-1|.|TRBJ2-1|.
TGTGCCAGCAGCAATGGGTTTAGCGGGAGGACCCCTCCCCACAATGAGCAGTTCTTC
CASSNGFSGRTPPHNEQFF